This passage covers 29 T cell receptor beta chains from one sample sequenced in a study of T cell repertoires in ileal Crohn's disease. The data were produced by immunoSEQ multiplex PCR, yet TCRdb's version contains in-frame clones alone and is incomplete. The sample consists of some 15,000 clones, 50% to 75% of them appearing once. The sample taken for sequencing was ileal tissue. These receptors were collected from an adult with Crohn's disease.

The chain recombines TRBV30 with TRBJ1-2, with D unresolved. V shed 1 base and J shed 3 bases, with 15 bases lying between them. This CDR3 has 15 amino acids. CDR1 and CDR2 (germline): GTSNPN, SVGIG (reference sequence). CDR3 DNA sequence: TGTGCCTGGAGTGGGTTAGCAGTTTGGGACTATGGCTACACCTTC. It specifies CAWSGLAVWDYGYTF.

The chain couples TRBV19 to TRBJ1-6; 8 bases fit TRBD1. Unmatched junction bases numbered 3, after V lost 7 bases and J lost 7 bases. There are 13 residues in the CDR3. CDR1 and CDR2 from the germline V gene are LNHDA and SQIVND (reference sequence). The CDR3 spells CASKGQGNSPLHF. CDR3 coding DNA: TGTGCCAGTAAAGGACAGGGCAATTCACCCCTCCACTTT.

The chain links TRBV6-1 to TRBJ1-4; 8 positions match TRBD1. With V trimmed by 3 bases and J by 6 bases, 9 bases remained unmatched. This CDR3 comprises 16 residues. The germline V gene encodes CDR1 MNHNS and CDR2 SASEGT. CDR3 region: CASSDLLQGDYEKLFF. The CDR3 bases are TGTGCCAGCAGTGATTTATTACAGGGGGACTATGAAAAACTGTTTTTT.

The rearrangement joins TRBV4-3 to TRBJ1-4; the D is unclear. With 0 bases removed from V and 4 bases from J, the gap between germline ends came to 15 bases. The germline V gene has CDR1 LGHNA and CDR2 YSLEER. This CDR3 region has 17 residues. CDR3 sequence: CASSQEGYGNRNEKLFF. CDR3 nucleotides: TGCGCCAGCAGCCAAGAGGGATACGGGAACCGTAATGAAAAACTGTTTTTT.

This chain connects TRBV11-2 to TRBJ1-2; maybe TRBD1 (6 bases). This CDR3 has 15 amino acids. Germline-derived CDR1 and CDR2 are SGHAT and FQNNGV. V was pared by 5 bases and J by 7 bases, with 20 bases between. The CDR3 nucleotides are TGTGCCAGCAGCCCCGGACAGAGCGCCGTATCTGGCTACACCTTC. The encoded protein is CASSPGQSAVSGYTF.

This clone was seen only a few times. The chain joins TRBV28 to TRBJ1-4; D possibly corresponds to TRBD1 (5 bases). The germline gives CDR1 MDHEN, CDR2 SYDVKM. V lost 6 bases, J lost 0 bases, and 14 bases lay in between. CDR3 length equals 16 residues. This CDR3 is CASSSGEGTTNEKLFF. The CDR3 nucleotides read TGTGCCAGCAGCTCCGGGGAGGGGACAACTAATGAAAAACTGTTTTTT.

J is TRBJ1-1 and V is TRBV29-1, with a weak D call TRBD1 (5 bases). This CDR3 has 14 amino acids. The V end lost 4 bases, the J end lost 1 base, and 13 bases lay between the germline ends. Germline lookup yields CDR1 SQVTM and CDR2 ANQGSEA. The DNA for the CDR3 is TGCAGCGTTGCGGGGCGGGGGACGAACACTGAAGCTTTCTTT. Protein product: CSVAGRGTNTEAFF.

CDR3 amino acids: CASSELRTGSAFF. The CDR3, as DNA: TGCGCCAGCAGTGAGTTAAGGACAGGGTCGGCTTTCTTT. This rearrangement joins TRBV10-2 to TRBJ1-1; 8 bases are a match to TRBD1. The CDR3 is made up of 13 amino acids. The ends lost 1 base at V and 11 bases at J; junction bases unmatched: 6. CDR1 and CDR2 from the germline V gene are WSHSY and SAAADI.

In this sample, this clone turned up a few times. The chain couples TRBV4-2 to TRBJ1-6, with D uncertain. Germline loops: CDR1 LGHNA, CDR2 YNFKEQ. CDR3 length: 15 residues. With 1 base removed from V and 8 bases from J, the gap between germline ends came to 12 bases. This CDR3 is CASSQGPGEDSPLHF. The CDR3 DNA is TGTGCCAGCAGCCAAGGACCCGGGGAGGATTCACCCCTCCACTTT.

The chain uses TRBV7-6 and TRBJ2-7; tentatively, D is TRBD1 (6 bases). The CDR3 is 15 amino acids. Germline loops: CDR1 SGHVS, CDR2 FNYEAQ. Trimming shortened V by 5 bases and J by 0 bases, and 14 bases separated the two germline ends. The CDR3 region has the DNA TGTGCCAGCAGCGTCGGGACATCGAGCTCCTACGAGCAGTACTTC. It encodes CASSVGTSSSYEQYF.

The chain employs TRBV5-7 and TRBJ2-7; D perhaps matches TRBD2 (5 bases). TRBV5-7 is classed as an ORF, of uncertain function. The V end was cut by 3 bases, the J end by 4 bases, with 26 bases between. The CDR3 consists of 18 residues. DNA of the CDR3: TGTGCCAGCAGCTGCGCGCGGGTGTACTGCCTCATACTATACGAGCAGTACTTC. As protein: CASSCARVYCLILYEQYF.

This clone appeared a few times. This chain connects TRBV28 to TRBJ1-5; maybe TRBD1 (6 bases). The ends were cut back, 6 bases at V and 6 bases at J, with 18 bases in the middle. CDR1 is MDHEN, CDR2 SYDVKM, per germline. The CDR3 is 15 residues long. CDR3 DNA sequence: TGTGCCAGCAGCTCCACAGGGAATCATATTCAGCCCCAGCATTTT. Translation: CASSSTGNHIQPQHF.

The V gene is TRBV7-2, the J gene TRBJ2-7; tentative D call: TRBD2 (6 bases). Germline-derived CDR1 and CDR2 are SGHTA and FQGNSA. V shed 5 bases and J shed 3 bases, with 17 bases lying between them. This CDR3 has 15 amino acids. CDR3 region: CASSVTPGLHYEQYF. The DNA for the CDR3 is TGTGCCAGCAGCGTCACGCCGGGACTCCACTACGAGCAGTACTTC.

The chain combines TRBV2 with TRBJ1-1; tentatively, D is TRBD1 (6 bases). Germline lookup yields CDR1 SNHLY and CDR2 FYNNEI. V lost 8 bases and J lost 2, with 18 bases in between. The CDR3 has 15 residues. This chain's CDR3 is CASRSFGGSNTEAFF. The CDR3 coding sequence is TGTGCCAGCCGCAGTTTTGGGGGCAGCAACACTGAAGCTTTCTTT.

Details on this clone: Other DNA sequences in the same sample also yield this CDR3. V gene TRBV5-1 combines with J gene TRBJ2-3, with D unclear. Trimming took 0 bases from V and 6 from J, leaving 11 bases between them. This CDR3 has 14 residues. Germline loops: CDR1 SGHRS, CDR2 YFSETQ. The CDR3 spells CASSLEAGTDTQYF. Written as DNA, the CDR3 is TGCGCCAGCAGCTTGGAGGCAGGTACGGATACGCAGTATTTT.

The chain has TRBV6-5 and TRBJ1-1; 7 bases match TRBD1. The CDR3 length is 14 residues. The V segment lost 5 bases and the J segment 5 bases; nucleotides outside the gene matches: 8. Germline V lookup: CDR1 MNHEY, CDR2 SVGAGI. The CDR3 spells CASSQPQQGTEAFF. The CDR3 region has the DNA TGTGCCAGCAGTCAACCTCAACAGGGGACTGAAGCTTTCTTT.

This clone came up once. The CDR3 DNA reads TGTGCCAGCAGCTTAGCGGGCAGTTACACCGGGGAGCTGTTTTTT. Its protein is CASSLAGSYTGELFF. The V gene is TRBV7-6, the J gene TRBJ2-2; D not certain. The CDR3 extends over 15 amino acids. V lost 0 bases and J 3 bases, leaving 8 bases between the germline ends. The germline V gene encodes CDR1 SGHVS and CDR2 FNYEAQ.

V gene TRBV30 combines with J gene TRBJ2-2; 9 bases fit TRBD2. This CDR3 comprises 15 residues. The junction had 9 bases not matched to a gene; V was cut back by 4 bases and J by 6 bases. Germline CDR1 is GTSNPN and CDR2 is SVGIG (reference sequence). CDR3 region: CAWTPSKREAGELFF. CDR3 in DNA: TGTGCCTGGACCCCATCCAAGCGGGAGGCCGGGGAGCTGTTTTTT.

This clone appeared a few times. This chain uses TRBV6-5 with TRBJ1-1; tentative D call: TRBD1 (5 bases). The CDR3 is made up of 13 amino acids. V was cut by 9 bases and J by 3 bases, with 14 bases left in between. CDR1 is MNHEY, CDR2 SVGAGI, per germline. CDR3 nucleotide sequence: TGTGCCAGTTTAGTTTGGGGGGACACTGAAGCTTTCTTT. Its translation: CASLVWGDTEAFF.

In its sample, this clone was seen a few times. The CDR3 sequence is CASSISGSGNEQFF. In DNA form, the CDR3 reads TGTGCCAGTAGTATAAGCGGGTCTGGAAATGAGCAGTTCTTC. The chain joins TRBV19 to TRBJ2-1, with D perhaps TRBD2 (6 bases). The ends were cut back, 2 bases at V and 7 bases at J, with 12 bases in the middle. CDR1 and CDR2 from the germline V gene are LNHDA and SQIVND (reference sequence). The length of the CDR3 is 14 residues.

This chain uses TRBV18 with TRBJ2-4; 9 positions agree with TRBD1. The CDR3 has 14 amino acids. The V gene's germline CDR1 is KGHSH and CDR2 LQKENI. The ends lost 4 bases at V and 7 bases at J; junction bases unmatched: 5. The CDR3 loop is CASSLGQGTNIQYF. Written as DNA, the CDR3 is TGTGCCAGCTCACTCGGACAGGGGACTAACATTCAGTACTTC.

This rearrangement joins TRBV6-5 to TRBJ1-2, with D tentatively TRBD1 (6 bases). Germline CDR1 is MNHEY and CDR2 is SVGAGI. The CDR3 has 14 residues. V dropped 4 bases and J dropped 4 bases, with 13 bases sitting between them. The CDR3 protein is CASSSGVAGYGYTF. Written as DNA, the CDR3 is TGTGCCAGCAGTTCAGGGGTAGCGGGCTATGGCTACACCTTC.

This clone was seen only a few times. The chain combines TRBV6-5 with TRBJ2-1; 7 bases map to TRBD2. Germline assignment: CDR1 MNHEY and CDR2 SVGAGI. V trimming: 6 bases; J trimming: 6 bases; junction bases outside the gene matches: 5. There are 13 residues in the CDR3. The CDR3 sequence: CASRPGTTNEQFF. CDR3 nucleotides: TGTGCCAGCAGACCCGGGACTACCAATGAGCAGTTCTTC.

This clone occurred a few times. V usage is TRBV29-1 and J usage is TRBJ2-1; tentatively, D is TRBD1 (6 bases). V was pared by 7 bases and J by 10 bases, with 20 bases between. This CDR3 has 13 residues. CDR1 and CDR2 (germline): SQVTM, ANQGSEA. The CDR3 region has the DNA TGCAGCGCCCGGGACACCGGGACGAGAGAGCAGTTCTTC. It encodes CSARDTGTREQFF.

V gene TRBV28 combines with J gene TRBJ2-2, with TRBD1 matching over 9 bases. Germline V gene sequence: CDR1 MDHEN, CDR2 SYDVKM. With 7 bases clipped from V and 4 bases from J, the junction kept 13 bases outside the gene matches. CDR3 length: 17 amino acids. The CDR3 DNA reads as TGTGCCAGCACCTCCGTGGGACAGGGCTATGGCACCGGGGAGCTGTTTTTT. Its translation: CASTSVGQGYGTGELFF. The entire variable domain, with the rest obtained from reference TRBV28 and TRBJ2-2, is as follows: DVKVTQSSRYLVKRTGEKVFLECVQDMDHENMFWYRQDPGLGLRLIYFSYDVKMKEKGDIPEGYSVSREKKERFSLILESASTNQTSMYLCASTSVGQGYGTGELFFGEGSRLTVL.

The chain recombines TRBV30 with TRBJ2-7, with 7 bases aligning to TRBD2. CDR3 length: 14 amino acids. Trimming took 7 bases from V and 0 from J; bases not matched to a gene: 9. Germline V CDR1 and CDR2: GTSNPN, SVGIG (reference sequence). The CDR3 spells CASTGRGYSYEQYF. CDR3 DNA sequence: TGTGCCTCCACCGGGCGGGGGTACTCCTACGAGCAGTACTTC.

This chain connects TRBV23-1 to TRBJ2-5; possibly TRBD1 for D (7 bases). TRBV23-1 is designated an ORF whose function remains uncertain. This CDR3 comprises 19 residues. Trimming removed 3 bases at V and 1 base at J, with 24 bases between. As DNA, the CDR3 is TGCGCCAGCAGTCACGAGGGGGCGAGCCCAAGCGGGCCCCAAGAGACCCAGTACTTC. Amino acids: CASSHEGASPSGPQETQYF.

V usage is TRBV6-5 and J usage is TRBJ1-2; no definite D call. Trimming left V 6 bases short and J 3 bases short, with 5 bases between. CDR1 and CDR2 from the germline V gene are MNHEY and SVGAGI. This CDR3 is 11 amino acids long. The CDR3: CASRTDYGYTF. In DNA form, the CDR3 reads TGTGCCAGCAGGACTGACTATGGCTACACCTTC.

The chain has TRBV28 and TRBJ1-5; no clear D. V dropped 5 bases and J dropped 5 bases, with 13 bases sitting between them. The CDR3 length is 14 residues. The germline V gene has CDR1 MDHEN and CDR2 SYDVKM. The CDR3 is CASSDPRLDQPQHF. In nucleotides, the CDR3 is TGTGCCAGCAGTGACCCCAGGCTGGATCAGCCCCAGCATTTT. The full variable domain, rest sourced from reference TRBV28 and TRBJ1-5, is DVKVTQSSRYLVKRTGEKVFLECVQDMDHENMFWYRQDPGLGLRLIYFSYDVKMKEKGDIPEGYSVSREKKERFSLILESASTNQTSMYLCASSDPRLDQPQHFGDGTRLSIL.